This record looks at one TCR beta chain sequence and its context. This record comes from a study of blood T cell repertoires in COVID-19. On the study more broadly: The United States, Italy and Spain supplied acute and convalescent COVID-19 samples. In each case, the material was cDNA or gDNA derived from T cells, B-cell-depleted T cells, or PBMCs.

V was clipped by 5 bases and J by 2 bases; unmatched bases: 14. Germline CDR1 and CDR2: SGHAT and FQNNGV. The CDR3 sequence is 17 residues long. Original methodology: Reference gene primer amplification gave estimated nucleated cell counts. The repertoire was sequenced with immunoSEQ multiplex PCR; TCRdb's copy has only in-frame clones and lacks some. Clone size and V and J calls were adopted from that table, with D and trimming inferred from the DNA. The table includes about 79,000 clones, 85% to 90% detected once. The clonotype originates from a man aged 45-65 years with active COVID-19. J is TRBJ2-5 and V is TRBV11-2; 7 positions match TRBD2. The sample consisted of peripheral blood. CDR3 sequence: CASSGLGTPGGQETQYF. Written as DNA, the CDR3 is TGTGCCAGCAGCGGACTCGGGACCCCCGGGGGGCAAGAGACCCAGTACTTC.